This T cell receptor beta chain was documented in a study of response to subunit inactivated influenza vaccine. This clonotype showed up just a few times. TCRdb re-called the RT-PCR reads through MiXCR, storing one row per CDR3 protein. Found here are around 300,000 distinct CDR3 sequences, around 22% of them singletons; the top ten hold about 9.3%. The sample consisted of PBMCs from blood, taken about 20 months after vaccination. This clonotype was sampled from a man aged 45 to 70 who received an inactivated influenza vaccine.

CDR3: CASSLADGGGELFF. DNA of the CDR3: TGCGCCAGCAGCTTGGCCGACGGAGGGGGTGAACTGTTTTTT. The chain is built from TRBV5-1 and TRBJ1-4, with D possibly matching TRBD1 (6 bases). Germline V gene sequence: CDR1 SGHRS, CDR2 YFSETQ. Between the trimmed V and J ends, which lost 0 bases and 12 bases, there was a span of 15 bases. The CDR3 is made up of 14 amino acids.